The following is a TCR beta chain sequence with its context. In this sample, this clonotype turned up many times. This clone's antigen is unknown. The sample holds no much larger clone one base away, and base qualities are not on file. The data belong to a study of identical twins (dated by TCRdb to about 2016). Looking at the study overall: The study deep-sequenced TCR alpha and beta repertoires from monozygotic twins, unrelated adults of various ages and cord blood to test whether fetal clonotypes persist. To rule out contamination, replicate twin experiments were performed at different times with different library preparation protocols. General findings and caveats noted by the study authors: Conclusions relied on cross-sectional statistical analysis, since the same donors could not be followed over many years. Zero-insertion analyses could be partly confounded by invariant T cells such as MAIT and iNKT, although diverse VJ usage argued against such confounding for most clonotypes. Abundant cord blood beta clonotypes had fewer insertions, young adult naive repertoires showed a similar but weaker trend, and memory repertoires showed no such trend. In monozygotic twins, recombination models systematically underestimated out-of-frame TCR alpha sharing, but the models matched the sharing seen between unrelated individuals. Compared with coincidental sharing between unrelated individuals, out-of-frame TCR alpha sequences shared between twins had an excess of sequences with low generation probability. In beta out-of-frame sequences, excess twin sharing was weaker, because having fewer shared sequences lowered the signal-to-noise ratio.

Every donor was a healthy Caucasian. The researchers also sequenced three unrelated adults who were not twins: a male aged 18 to 30, a male aged 50 to 60, and a female aged 50 to 60. Using Miltenyi CD45RO+ enrichment and human naive T-cell isolation kits, memory (CD45RO+) and naive T cells were isolated from PBMC. The library came from 5' RACE. The listed sequencing device is Illumina HiSeq 2000. A universal primer binding site was introduced by template switching, and a unique molecular identifier was present in the final cDNA, enabling accurate counting of TCR cDNA molecules. Specific primers in the conserved constant-segment region were used to synthesize first-strand cDNA for TCR alpha and beta chains. Each cDNA library was double barcoded, with a SMART-Mk sample barcode plus Illumina barcodes, to control for contamination. TruSeq adapter sequences, together with Illumina sample barcodes, were added in two successive PCR steps. The Illumina HiSeq platform was used with custom primers to sequence TCR alpha and beta cDNA libraries. From the authors' description of their analysis: Raw reads were processed with MiGEC to extract unique molecular identifiers, and MiXCR was used to determine CDR3 positions. For each individual, recombination models were inferred using an EM algorithm with the repgenHMM and IGoR tools. The tcR package in R was used for shared clonotype analysis, with sharing normalized by the product of cloneset sizes. Out-of-frame nonproductive sequences were analyzed to study raw recombination free of thymic and clonal selection effects. TCRdb reprocessing: public reads trimmed at Q25 with fastp, clones called with MiXCR, in-frame beta chains kept. Rows matching on CDR3 protein sequence are summarized as one entry with the most common DNA and genes. TCRdb's processing, not the authors' own work, is the source of the V and J calls. The sample data list hundreds of thousands of distinct CDR3 sequences, and 6% to 6.5% of these were observed just once. The ten biggest clones cover 1.5% to 2% of the sample.

Relative to germline, V is missing 4 bases and J is missing 2 bases, with 5 bases of the junction outside any gene match. CDR1 and CDR2 were assigned from the germline V gene as MGHDK and SYGVNS. The CDR3 goes from the cysteine to the phenylalanine over 15 residues. Only the CDR3 DNA stays, 45 bases, in frame from base 1. The receptor comes from a man younger than 30 in good health. Material: naive T cells sorted from blood. Reading the label with the study, this specimen's cell subset or site is: cells isolated with a human naive T-cell isolation kit. This sequence uses TRBV25-1 and TRBJ2-3; 8 middle bases align to TRBD2. The DNA is TGTGCCAGCAGTGGGAACGGGAGGGCCACAGATACGCAGTATTTT. Its protein product is CASSGNGRATDTQYF.